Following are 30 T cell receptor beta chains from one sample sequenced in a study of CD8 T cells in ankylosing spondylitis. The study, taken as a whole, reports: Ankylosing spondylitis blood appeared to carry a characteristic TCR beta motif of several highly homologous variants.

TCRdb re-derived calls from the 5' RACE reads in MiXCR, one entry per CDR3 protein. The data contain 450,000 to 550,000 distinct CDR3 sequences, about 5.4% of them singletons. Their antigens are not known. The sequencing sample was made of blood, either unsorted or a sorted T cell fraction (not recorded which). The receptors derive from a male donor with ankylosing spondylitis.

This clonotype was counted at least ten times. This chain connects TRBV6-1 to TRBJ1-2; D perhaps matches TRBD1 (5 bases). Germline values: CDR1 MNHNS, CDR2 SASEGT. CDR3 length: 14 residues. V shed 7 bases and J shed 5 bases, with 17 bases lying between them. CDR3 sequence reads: CASKNPGPAYGYTF. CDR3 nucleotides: TGTGCCAGCAAAAATCCGGGACCAGCTTATGGCTACACCTTC.

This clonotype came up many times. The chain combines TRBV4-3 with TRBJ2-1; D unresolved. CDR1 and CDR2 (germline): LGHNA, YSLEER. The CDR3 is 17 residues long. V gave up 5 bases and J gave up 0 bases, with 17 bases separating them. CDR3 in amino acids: CASSTRGAQSSYNEQFF. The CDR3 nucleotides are TGCGCCAGCAGCACCCGCGGAGCGCAGAGCTCCTACAATGAGCAGTTCTTC.

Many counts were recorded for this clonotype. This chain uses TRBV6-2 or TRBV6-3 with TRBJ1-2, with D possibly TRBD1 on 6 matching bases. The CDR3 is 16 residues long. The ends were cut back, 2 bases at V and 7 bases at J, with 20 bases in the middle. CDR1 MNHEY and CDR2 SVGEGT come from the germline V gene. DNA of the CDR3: TGTGCCAGCAGTTACGACGGACAGCGCCGACACTCTGGCTACACCTTC. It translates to CASSYDGQRRHSGYTF.

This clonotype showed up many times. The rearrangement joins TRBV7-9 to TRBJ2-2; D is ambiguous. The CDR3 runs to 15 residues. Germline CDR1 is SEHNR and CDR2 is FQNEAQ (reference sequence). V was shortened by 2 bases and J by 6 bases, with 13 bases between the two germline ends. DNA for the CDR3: TGTGCCAGCAGCTTAATCCTGGGCCGAGCCGGGGAGCTGTTTTTT. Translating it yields CASSLILGRAGELFF.

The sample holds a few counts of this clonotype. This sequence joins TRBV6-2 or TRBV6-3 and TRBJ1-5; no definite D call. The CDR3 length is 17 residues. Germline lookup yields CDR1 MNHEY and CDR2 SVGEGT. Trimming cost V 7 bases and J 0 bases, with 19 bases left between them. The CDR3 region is CASTPGLPFYSNQPQHF. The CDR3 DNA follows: TGTGCCAGCACCCCTGGCCTTCCTTTTTATAGCAATCAGCCCCAGCATTTT.

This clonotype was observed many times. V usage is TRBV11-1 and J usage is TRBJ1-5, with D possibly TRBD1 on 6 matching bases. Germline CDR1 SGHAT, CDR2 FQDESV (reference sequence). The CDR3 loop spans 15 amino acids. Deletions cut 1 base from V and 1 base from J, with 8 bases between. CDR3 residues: CASSLVDSSNQPQHF. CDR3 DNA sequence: TGTGCCAGCAGCTTAGTGGACAGCAGCAATCAGCCCCAGCATTTT. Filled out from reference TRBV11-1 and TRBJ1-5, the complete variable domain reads EAEVAQSPRYKITEKSQAVAFWCDPISGHATLYWYRQILGQGPELLVQFQDESVVDDSQLPKDRFSAERLKGVDSTLKIQPAELGDSAMYLCASSLVDSSNQPQHFGDGTRLSIL.

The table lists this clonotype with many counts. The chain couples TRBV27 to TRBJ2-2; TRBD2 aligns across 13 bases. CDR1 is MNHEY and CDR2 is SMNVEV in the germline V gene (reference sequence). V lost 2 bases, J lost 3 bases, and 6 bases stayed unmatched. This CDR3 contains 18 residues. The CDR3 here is CASSLLPGLAGYTGELFF. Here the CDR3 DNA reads TGTGCCAGCAGTTTACTGCCGGGACTAGCGGGGTACACCGGGGAGCTGTTTTTT.

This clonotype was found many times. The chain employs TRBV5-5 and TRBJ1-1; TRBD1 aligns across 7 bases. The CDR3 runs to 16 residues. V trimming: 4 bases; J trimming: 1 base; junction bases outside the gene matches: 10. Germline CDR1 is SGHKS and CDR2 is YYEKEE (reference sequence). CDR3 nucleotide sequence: TGTGCCAGCAGCCTCAGCTCCGGGACAGAGAACACTGAAGCTTTCTTT. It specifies CASSLSSGTENTEAFF.

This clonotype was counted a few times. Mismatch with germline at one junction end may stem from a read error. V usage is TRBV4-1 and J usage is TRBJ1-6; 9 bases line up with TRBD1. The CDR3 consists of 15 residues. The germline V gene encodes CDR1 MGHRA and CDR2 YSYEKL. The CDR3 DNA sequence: TGCGCCACCAGCATAGATAGACAGGGGGGTTCACCCCTCCACTTT. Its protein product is CATSIDRQGGSPLHF.

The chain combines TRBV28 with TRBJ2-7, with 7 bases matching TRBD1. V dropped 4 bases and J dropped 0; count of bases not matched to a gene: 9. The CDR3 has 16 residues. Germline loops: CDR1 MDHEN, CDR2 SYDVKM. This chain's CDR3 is CASSSPGQRFSYEQYF. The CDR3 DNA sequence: TGTGCCAGCAGTTCCCCGGGACAGAGATTCTCCTACGAGCAGTACTTC. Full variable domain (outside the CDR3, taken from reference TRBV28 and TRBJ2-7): DVKVTQSSRYLVKRTGEKVFLECVQDMDHENMFWYRQDPGLGLRLIYFSYDVKMKEKGDIPEGYSVSREKKERFSLILESASTNQTSMYLCASSSPGQRFSYEQYFGPGTRLTVT.

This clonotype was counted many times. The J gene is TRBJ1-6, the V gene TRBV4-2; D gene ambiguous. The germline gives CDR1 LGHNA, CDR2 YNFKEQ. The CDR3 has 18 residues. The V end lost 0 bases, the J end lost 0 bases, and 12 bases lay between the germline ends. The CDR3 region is CASSQDLQSSSYNSPLHF. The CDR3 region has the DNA TGTGCCAGCAGCCAAGATTTACAGTCGAGCTCCTATAATTCACCCCTCCACTTT.

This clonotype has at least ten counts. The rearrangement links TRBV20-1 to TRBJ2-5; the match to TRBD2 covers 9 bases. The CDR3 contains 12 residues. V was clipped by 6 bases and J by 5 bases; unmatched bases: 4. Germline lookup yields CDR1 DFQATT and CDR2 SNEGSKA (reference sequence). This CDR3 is CSARSGSETQYF. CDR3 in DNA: TGCAGTGCCCGTAGCGGGAGTGAGACCCAGTACTTC.

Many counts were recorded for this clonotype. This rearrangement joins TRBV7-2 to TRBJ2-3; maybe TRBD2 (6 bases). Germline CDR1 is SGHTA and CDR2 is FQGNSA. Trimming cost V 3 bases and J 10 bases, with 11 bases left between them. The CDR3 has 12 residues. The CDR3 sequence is CASSLDYWAQYF. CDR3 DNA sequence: TGTGCCAGCAGCTTGGACTATTGGGCGCAGTATTTT.

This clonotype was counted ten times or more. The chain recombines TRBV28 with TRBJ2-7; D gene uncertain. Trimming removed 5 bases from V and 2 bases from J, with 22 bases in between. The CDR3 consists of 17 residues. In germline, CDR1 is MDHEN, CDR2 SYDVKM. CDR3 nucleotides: TGTGCCAGCAGTCCCAACCGAATGGGTGGGTGGGCCTACGAGCAGTACTTC. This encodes CASSPNRMGGWAYEQYF. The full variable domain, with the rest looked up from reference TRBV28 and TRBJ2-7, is DVKVTQSSRYLVKRTGEKVFLECVQDMDHENMFWYRQDPGLGLRLIYFSYDVKMKEKGDIPEGYSVSREKKERFSLILESASTNQTSMYLCASSPNRMGGWAYEQYFGPGTRLTVT.

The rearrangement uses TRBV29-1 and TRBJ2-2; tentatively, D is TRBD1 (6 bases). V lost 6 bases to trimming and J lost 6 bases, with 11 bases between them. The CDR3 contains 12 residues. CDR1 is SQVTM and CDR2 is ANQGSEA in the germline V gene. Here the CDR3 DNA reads TGCAGCGTAGTTACAGGGTCCGGGGAGCTGTTTTTT. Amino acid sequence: CSVVTGSGELFF.

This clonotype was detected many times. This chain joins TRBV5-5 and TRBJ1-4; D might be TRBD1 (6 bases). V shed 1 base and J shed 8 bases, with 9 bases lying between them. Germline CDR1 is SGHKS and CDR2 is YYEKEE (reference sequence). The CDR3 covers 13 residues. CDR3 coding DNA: TGTGCCAGCAGCTTGAACAGGGCCGAAAAACTGTTTTTT. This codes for CASSLNRAEKLFF.

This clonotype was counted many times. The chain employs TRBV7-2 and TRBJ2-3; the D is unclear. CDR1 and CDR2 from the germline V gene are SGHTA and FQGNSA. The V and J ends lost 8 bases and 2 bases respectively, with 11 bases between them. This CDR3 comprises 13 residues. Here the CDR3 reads CASALQFTDTQYF. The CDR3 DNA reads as TGTGCCAGCGCGTTGCAGTTCACAGATACGCAGTATTTT.

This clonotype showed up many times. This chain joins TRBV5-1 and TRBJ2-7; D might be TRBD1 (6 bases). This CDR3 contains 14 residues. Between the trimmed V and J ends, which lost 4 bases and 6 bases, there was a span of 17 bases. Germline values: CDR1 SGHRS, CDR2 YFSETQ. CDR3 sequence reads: CASSHRDTFAEQYF. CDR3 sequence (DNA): TGCGCCAGCAGCCACCGGGACACCTTTGCCGAGCAGTACTTC.

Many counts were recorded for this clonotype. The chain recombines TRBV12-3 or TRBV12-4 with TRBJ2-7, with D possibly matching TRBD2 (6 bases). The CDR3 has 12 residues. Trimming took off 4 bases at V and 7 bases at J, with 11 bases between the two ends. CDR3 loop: CASSWGRGEQYF. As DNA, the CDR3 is TGTGCCAGCAGTTGGGGACGGGGGGAGCAGTACTTC.

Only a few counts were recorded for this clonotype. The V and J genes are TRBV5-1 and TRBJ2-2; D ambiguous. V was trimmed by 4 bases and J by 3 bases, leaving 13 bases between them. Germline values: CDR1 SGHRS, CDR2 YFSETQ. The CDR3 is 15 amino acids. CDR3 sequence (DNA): TGCGCCAGCAGCCTCACAAGATCAGACACCGGGGAGCTGTTTTTT. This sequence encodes CASSLTRSDTGELFF.

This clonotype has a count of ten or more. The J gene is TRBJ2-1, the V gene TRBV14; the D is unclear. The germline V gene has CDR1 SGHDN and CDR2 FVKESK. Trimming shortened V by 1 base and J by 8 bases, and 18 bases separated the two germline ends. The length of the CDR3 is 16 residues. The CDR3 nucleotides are TGTGCCAGCAGCCAAGGGATCGCCCCCCTAAATTATGAGCAGTTCTTC. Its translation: CASSQGIAPLNYEQFF.

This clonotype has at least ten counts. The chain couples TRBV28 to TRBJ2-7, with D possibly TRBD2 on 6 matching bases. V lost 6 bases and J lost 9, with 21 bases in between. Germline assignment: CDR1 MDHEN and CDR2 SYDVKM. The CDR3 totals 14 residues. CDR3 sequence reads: CASRSGIGGMGQYF. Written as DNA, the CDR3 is TGTGCCAGCAGGTCTGGCATCGGGGGAATGGGGCAGTACTTC.

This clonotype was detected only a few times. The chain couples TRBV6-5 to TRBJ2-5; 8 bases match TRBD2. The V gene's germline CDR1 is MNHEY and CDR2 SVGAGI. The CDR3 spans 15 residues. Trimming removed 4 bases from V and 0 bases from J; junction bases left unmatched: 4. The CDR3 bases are TGTGCCAGCAGTTCAGGACTAGCATACCAAGAGACCCAGTACTTC. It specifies CASSSGLAYQETQYF.

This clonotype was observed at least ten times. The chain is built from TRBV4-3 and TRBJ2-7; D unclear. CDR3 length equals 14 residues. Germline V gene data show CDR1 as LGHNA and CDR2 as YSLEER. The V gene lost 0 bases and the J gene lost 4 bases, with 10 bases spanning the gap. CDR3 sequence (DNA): TGCGCCAGCAGCCAAGACGCCTCCGGGTACGAGCAGTACTTC. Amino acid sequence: CASSQDASGYEQYF.

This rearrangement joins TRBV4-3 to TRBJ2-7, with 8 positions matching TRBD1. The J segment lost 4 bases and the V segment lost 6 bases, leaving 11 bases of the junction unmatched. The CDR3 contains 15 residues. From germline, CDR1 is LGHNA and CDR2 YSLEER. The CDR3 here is CASSLTGDAVYEQYF. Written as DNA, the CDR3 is TGCGCCAGCAGTTTGACAGGGGATGCGGTTTACGAGCAGTACTTC.

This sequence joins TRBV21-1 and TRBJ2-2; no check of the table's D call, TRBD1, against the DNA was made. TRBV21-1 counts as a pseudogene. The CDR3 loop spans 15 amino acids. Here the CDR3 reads CASRTGQGDTGELFF. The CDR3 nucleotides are TGTGCCAGCAGAACCGGACAGGGAGATACCGGGGAGCTGTTTTTT.

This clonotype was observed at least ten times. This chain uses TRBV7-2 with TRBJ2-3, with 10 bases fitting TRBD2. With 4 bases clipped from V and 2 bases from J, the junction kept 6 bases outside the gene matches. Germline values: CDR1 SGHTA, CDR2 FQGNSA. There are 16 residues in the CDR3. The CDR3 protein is CASSWILAGDTDTQYF. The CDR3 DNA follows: TGTGCCAGCAGCTGGATTCTAGCGGGGGACACAGATACGCAGTATTTT.

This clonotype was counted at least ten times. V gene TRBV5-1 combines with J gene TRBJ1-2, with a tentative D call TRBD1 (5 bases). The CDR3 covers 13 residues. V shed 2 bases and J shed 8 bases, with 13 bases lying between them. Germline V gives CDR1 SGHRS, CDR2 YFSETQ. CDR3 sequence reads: CASSFGQDRGYTF. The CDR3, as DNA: TGCGCCAGCAGCTTTGGACAAGATCGGGGCTACACCTTC. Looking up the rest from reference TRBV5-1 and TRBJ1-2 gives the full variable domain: KAGVTQTPRYLIKTRGQQVTLSCSPISGHRSVSWYQQTPGQGLQFLFEYFSETQRNKGNFPGRFSGRQFSNSRSEMNVSTLELGDSALYLCASSFGQDRGYTFGSGTRLTVV.

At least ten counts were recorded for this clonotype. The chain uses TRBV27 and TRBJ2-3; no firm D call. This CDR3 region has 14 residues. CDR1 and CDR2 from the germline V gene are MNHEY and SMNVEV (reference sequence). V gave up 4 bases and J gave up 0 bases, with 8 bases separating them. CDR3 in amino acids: CASSWRISTDTQYF. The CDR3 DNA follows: TGTGCCAGCAGTTGGCGGATTAGCACAGATACGCAGTATTTT.

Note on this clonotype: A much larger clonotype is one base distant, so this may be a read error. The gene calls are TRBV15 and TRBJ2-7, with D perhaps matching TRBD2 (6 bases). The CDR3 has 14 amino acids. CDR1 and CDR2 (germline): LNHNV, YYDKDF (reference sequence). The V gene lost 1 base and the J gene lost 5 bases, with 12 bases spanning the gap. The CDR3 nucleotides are TGTGCCACCAGCAGAGTTTCGGGGGACGACGAGCAGTACTTC. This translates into CATSRVSGDDEQYF. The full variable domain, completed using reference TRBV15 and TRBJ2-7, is DAMVIQNPRYQVTQFGKPVTLSCSQTLNHNVMYWYQQKSSQAPKLLFHYYDKDFNNEADTPDNFQSRRPNTSFCFLDIRSPGLGDTAMYLCATSRVSGDDEQYFGPGTRLTVT.